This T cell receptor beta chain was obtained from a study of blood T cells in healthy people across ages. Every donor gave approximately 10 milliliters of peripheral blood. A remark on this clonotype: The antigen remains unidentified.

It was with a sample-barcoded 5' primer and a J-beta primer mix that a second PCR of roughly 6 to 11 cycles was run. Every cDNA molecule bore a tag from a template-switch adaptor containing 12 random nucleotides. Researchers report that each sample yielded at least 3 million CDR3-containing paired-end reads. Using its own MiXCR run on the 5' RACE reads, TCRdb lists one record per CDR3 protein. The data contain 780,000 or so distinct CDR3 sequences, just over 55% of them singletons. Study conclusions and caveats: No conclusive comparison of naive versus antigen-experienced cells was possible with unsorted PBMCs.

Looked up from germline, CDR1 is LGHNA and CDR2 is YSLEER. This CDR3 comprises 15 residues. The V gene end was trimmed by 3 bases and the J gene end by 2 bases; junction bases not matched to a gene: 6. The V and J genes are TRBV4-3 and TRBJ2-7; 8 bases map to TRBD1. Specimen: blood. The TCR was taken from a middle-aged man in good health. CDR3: CASSQEKTGAYEQYF. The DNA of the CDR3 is TGCGCCAGCAGCCAGGAAAAGACAGGGGCCTACGAGCAGTACTTC.